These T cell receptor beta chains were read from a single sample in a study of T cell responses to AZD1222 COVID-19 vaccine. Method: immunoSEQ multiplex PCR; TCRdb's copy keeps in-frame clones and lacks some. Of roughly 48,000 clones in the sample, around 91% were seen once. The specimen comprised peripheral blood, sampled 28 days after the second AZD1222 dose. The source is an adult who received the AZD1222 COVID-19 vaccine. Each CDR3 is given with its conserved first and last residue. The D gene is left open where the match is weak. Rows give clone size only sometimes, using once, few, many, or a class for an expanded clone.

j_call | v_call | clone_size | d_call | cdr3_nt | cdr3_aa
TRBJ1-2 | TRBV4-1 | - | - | TGCGCCAGCAGCCAAGTGGACAGCGGGTATGGCTACACCTTC | CASSQVDSGYGYTF
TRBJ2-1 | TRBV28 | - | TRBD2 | TGTGCCAGCAGTTCCCGCGGCAGCGGGAGACACAATGAGCAGTTCTTC | CASSSRGSGRHNEQFF
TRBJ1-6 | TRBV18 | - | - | TGTGCCAGCTCACAAGACAGTCCCAACTCCTATAATTCACCCCTCCACTTT | CASSQDSPNSYNSPLHF
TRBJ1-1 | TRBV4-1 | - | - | TGCGCCAGCAGCCAAGATAGTCCTGGGAACACTGAAGCTTTCTTT | CASSQDSPGNTEAFF
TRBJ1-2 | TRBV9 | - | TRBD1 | TGTGCCAGCAGCGTAGGGACAGGGTGGCCCTATGGCTACACCTTC | CASSVGTGWPYGYTF
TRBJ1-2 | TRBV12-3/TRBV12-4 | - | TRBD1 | TGTGCCAGCAGCTCACAGGGGGCGGATGGCTACACCTTC | CASSSQGADGYTF
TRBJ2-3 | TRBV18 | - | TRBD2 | TGTGCCAGCTCAAAACGGGGGGAGGATACGCAGTATTTT | CASSKRGEDTQYF
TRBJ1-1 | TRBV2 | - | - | TGTGCCAGCACTCGGGCCAACACTGAAGCTTTCTTT | CASTRANTEAFF
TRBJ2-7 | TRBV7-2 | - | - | TGTGCCAGCAGCTGGGGTCTAACCTACGAGCAGTACTTC | CASSWGLTYEQYF
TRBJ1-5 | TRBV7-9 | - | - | TGTGCCAGCAGCTCCAGTAGCAATCAGCCCCAGCATTTT | CASSSSSNQPQHF
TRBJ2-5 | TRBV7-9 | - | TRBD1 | TGTGCCAGCAGCTTACTAACAGGGGGTACAATCCAAGAGACCCAGTACTTC | CASSLLTGGTIQETQYF
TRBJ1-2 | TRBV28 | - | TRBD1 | TGTGCCAGCAGTACAATGGGACAGGGGTATGGCTACACCTTC | CASSTMGQGYGYTF
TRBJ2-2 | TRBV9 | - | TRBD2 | TGTGCCAGCAGCGTAGCGGGAGGGCCCGGGGAGCTGTTTTTT | CASSVAGGPGELFF
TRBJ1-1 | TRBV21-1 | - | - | TGTGCCAGCAGCTTCAGTATAGCCACAATTCGCACTGAAGCTTTCTTT | CASSFSIATIRTEAFF
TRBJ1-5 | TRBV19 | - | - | TGTGCCAGTAGTTCTCACCGGTCCGGGGGGGCGGATCAGCCCCAGCATTTT | CASSSHRSGGADQPQHF
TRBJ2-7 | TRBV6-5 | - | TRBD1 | TGTGCCAGCAGTAGAACCGGGACAGGGGTGAACGAGCAGTACTTC | CASSRTGTGVNEQYF
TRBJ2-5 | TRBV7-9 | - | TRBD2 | TGTGCCAGCAGCTTGAGGCGACTAGCGGGGGCCTATCAAGAGACCCAGTACTTC | CASSLRRLAGAYQETQYF
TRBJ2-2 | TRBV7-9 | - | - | TGTGCCAGCAGCTTGGGTTCCGGGGAGCTGTTTTTT | CASSLGSGELFF
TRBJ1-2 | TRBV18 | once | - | TGTGCCAGCTCACCATCCTTGGGGACCATCGATGGCTACACCTTC | CASSPSLGTIDGYTF
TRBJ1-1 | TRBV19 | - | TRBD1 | TGTGCCAGTAGTACCCGACAGGGGAGGCCTGAAGCTTTCTTT | CASSTRQGRPEAFF
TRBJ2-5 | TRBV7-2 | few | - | TGTGCCAGCAGCTTCAGTTCACGGGAGACCCAGTACTTC | CASSFSSRETQYF
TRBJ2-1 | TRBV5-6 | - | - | TGTGCCAGCAGCTTCGTTGGTTCAGGACACCCTCACGATGAGCAGTTCTTC | CASSFVGSGHPHDEQFF
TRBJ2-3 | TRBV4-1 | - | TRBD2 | TGCGCCAGCAGCCCCGGGACTAGCGGGGGTGGATACACAGATACGCAGTATTTT | CASSPGTSGGGYTDTQYF